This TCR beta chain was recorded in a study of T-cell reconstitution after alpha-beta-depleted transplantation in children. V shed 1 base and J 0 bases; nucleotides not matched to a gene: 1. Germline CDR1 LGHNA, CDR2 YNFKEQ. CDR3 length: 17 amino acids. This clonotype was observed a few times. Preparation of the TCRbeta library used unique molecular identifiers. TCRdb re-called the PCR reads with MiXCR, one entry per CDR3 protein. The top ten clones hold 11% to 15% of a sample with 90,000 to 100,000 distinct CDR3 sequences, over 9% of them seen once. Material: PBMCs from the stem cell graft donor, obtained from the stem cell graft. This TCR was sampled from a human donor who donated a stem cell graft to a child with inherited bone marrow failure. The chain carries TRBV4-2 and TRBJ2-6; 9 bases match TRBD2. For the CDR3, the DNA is TGTGCCAGCAGCCAAGCTAGCGGGGTCTCTGGGGCCAACGTCCTGACTTTC. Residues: CASSQASGVSGANVLTF.